This T cell receptor (beta chain) was obtained from a study of blood T cell repertoires in COVID-19. Study in general: The United States, Italy and Spain were the sources of the acute and convalescent COVID-19 samples. The analysed material was cDNA or gDNA that came from T cells, B-cell-depleted T cells, or PBMCs.

The CDR3 extends over 16 amino acids. Germline CDR1 reads MNHNS; CDR2 reads SASEGT. The V end was cut by 3 bases, the J end by 2 bases, with 16 bases between. In the authors' methods: Quantification of nucleated cells was approximated via reference gene primer amplification. Sequenced by immunoSEQ multiplex PCR; TCRdb stores in-frame clones only, minus some. V and J calls and clone size follow that table, whereas D and trimming were derived from the DNA. The sample has roughly 17,000 clones; over 85% are singletons. Material: peripheral blood. The chain is built from TRBV6-1 and TRBJ1-2, with D possibly matching TRBD1 (6 bases). The TCR comes from a human donor in a cohort sampled during active COVID-19. CDR3 DNA sequence: TGTGCCAGCAGTGAGGGGACCGGGACAACCAACTATGGCTACACCTTC. It encodes CASSEGTGTTNYGYTF.